These T cell receptor beta chains were read from a single sample in a study of T-cell reconstitution after alpha-beta-depleted transplantation in children. TCRdb re-called the PCR reads with MiXCR, one entry per CDR3 protein. The sample lists 450,000 to 600,000 distinct CDR3 sequences; about 33% were seen once. Sequenced material: PBMCs from the stem cell graft donor, taken from the stem cell graft. Every receptor here comes from a human donor who donated a stem cell graft to a child with aplastic anemia. Each CDR3 is given with its conserved first and last residue. The D gene is left open where the match is weak. A row's size may be missing; if present it is once, few, many or a size class.

V gene: TRBV20-1
clone size: NA
D gene: NA
J gene: TRBJ2-1
CDR3 protein: CSARVPLAYNEQFF
CDR3 DNA: TGCAGTGCTAGGGTACCCCTAGCCTACAATGAGCAGTTCTTC

V gene: TRBV28
clone size: few
D gene: NA
J gene: TRBJ1-1
CDR3 protein: CASSFWSGTRTGEAFF
CDR3 DNA: TGTGCCAGCAGTTTTTGGTCGGGGACCCGAACGGGTGAAGCTTTCTTT

V gene: TRBV27
clone size: NA
D gene: NA
J gene: TRBJ1-1
CDR3 protein: CASRVGGLGTEAFF
CDR3 DNA: TGTGCCAGCAGGGTAGGAGGCTTGGGCACTGAAGCTTTCTTT

V gene: TRBV4-1
clone size: NA
D gene: TRBD1
J gene: TRBJ1-2
CDR3 protein: CASKADGTGRSGDYGYTF
CDR3 DNA: TGCGCCAGCAAGGCCGACGGGACAGGTCGATCCGGGGACTATGGCTACACCTTC

V gene: TRBV6-2/TRBV6-3
clone size: NA
D gene: TRBD2
J gene: TRBJ2-5
CDR3 protein: CASSSGLAGVQETQYF
CDR3 DNA: TGTGCCAGCAGTTCTGGACTAGCGGGAGTCCAGGAGACCCAGTACTTC

V gene: TRBV10-3
clone size: NA
D gene: NA
J gene: TRBJ1-4
CDR3 protein: CAISEDRATNEKLFF
CDR3 DNA: TGTGCCATCAGTGAGGACCGAGCAACTAATGAAAAACTGTTTTTT

V gene: TRBV18
clone size: NA
D gene: TRBD1
J gene: TRBJ1-5
CDR3 protein: CASSGQASNQPQHF
CDR3 DNA: TGTGCCAGCTCAGGACAGGCGAGCAATCAGCCCCAGCATTTT

V gene: TRBV20-1
clone size: NA
D gene: TRBD2
J gene: TRBJ2-5
CDR3 protein: CSATSGVEIQETQYF
CDR3 DNA: TGCAGTGCGACTAGCGGGGTCGAAATCCAAGAGACCCAGTACTTC

V gene: TRBV29-1
clone size: few
D gene: NA
J gene: TRBJ2-1
CDR3 protein: CSVSTSSYNEQFF
CDR3 DNA: TGCAGCGTTTCAACCTCGAGTTACAATGAGCAGTTCTTC

V gene: TRBV3-1
clone size: NA
D gene: NA
J gene: TRBJ2-2
CDR3 protein: CASSQEARNANTGELFF
CDR3 DNA: TGTGCCAGCAGCCAAGAGGCCAGGAACGCGAACACCGGGGAGCTGTTTTTT

V gene: TRBV27
clone size: few
D gene: TRBD2
J gene: TRBJ2-5
CDR3 protein: CASSSAGTSGGQETQYF
CDR3 DNA: TGTGCCAGCAGTTCAGCCGGGACTAGCGGGGGGCAAGAGACCCAGTACTTC

V gene: TRBV20-1
clone size: few
D gene: NA
J gene: TRBJ2-7
CDR3 protein: CSAPHYEQYF
CDR3 DNA: TGCAGTGCCCCACACTACGAGCAGTACTTC

V gene: TRBV11-2
clone size: few
D gene: NA
J gene: TRBJ1-1
CDR3 protein: CASSLEHGGNTEAFF
CDR3 DNA: TGTGCCAGCAGCTTAGAGCACGGGGGGAACACTGAAGCTTTCTTT

V gene: TRBV10-3
clone size: NA
D gene: TRBD1
J gene: TRBJ2-3
CDR3 protein: CAISRDRSTDTQYF
CDR3 DNA: TGTGCCATCTCCAGGGACAGAAGCACAGATACGCAGTATTTT

V gene: TRBV5-1
clone size: few
D gene: TRBD2
J gene: TRBJ2-7
CDR3 protein: CASSLETAGVTYEQYF
CDR3 DNA: TGCGCCAGCAGCTTGGAGACGGCGGGAGTGACCTACGAGCAGTACTTC

V gene: TRBV28
clone size: NA
D gene: NA
J gene: TRBJ2-7
CDR3 protein: CASSLPDGAYEQYF
CDR3 DNA: TGTGCCAGCAGTTTGCCGGACGGTGCCTACGAGCAGTACTTC

V gene: TRBV4-3
clone size: NA
D gene: NA
J gene: TRBJ2-5
CDR3 protein: CASSPGTWETQYF
CDR3 DNA: TGCGCCAGCAGCCCCGGGACATGGGAGACCCAGTACTTC

V gene: TRBV29-1
clone size: NA
D gene: TRBD2
J gene: TRBJ2-5
CDR3 protein: CSALSGGQETQYF
CDR3 DNA: TGCAGCGCCCTTTCGGGGGGACAAGAGACCCAGTACTTC

V gene: TRBV20-1
clone size: NA
D gene: NA
J gene: TRBJ1-6
CDR3 protein: CSASASKGYNSPLHF
CDR3 DNA: TGCAGTGCTAGTGCAAGTAAAGGCTATAATTCACCCCTCCACTTT

V gene: TRBV30
clone size: NA
D gene: NA
J gene: TRBJ2-5
CDR3 protein: CAWSGTGRAETQYF
CDR3 DNA: TGTGCCTGGAGTGGGACAGGGAGGGCAGAGACCCAGTACTTC

V gene: TRBV12-3/TRBV12-4
clone size: NA
D gene: TRBD2
J gene: TRBJ2-7
CDR3 protein: CASSLSGRAYEQYF
CDR3 DNA: TGTGCCAGCAGTTTAAGCGGGAGGGCCTACGAGCAGTACTTC

V gene: TRBV5-4
clone size: NA
D gene: NA
J gene: TRBJ1-4
CDR3 protein: CASSLSQAGEKLFF
CDR3 DNA: TGTGCCAGCAGCTTGTCACAGGCGGGTGAAAAACTGTTTTTT

V gene: TRBV6-1
clone size: few
D gene: NA
J gene: TRBJ2-5
CDR3 protein: CASSEIRWETQYF
CDR3 DNA: TGTGCCAGCAGTGAGATTCGGTGGGAGACCCAGTACTTC

V gene: TRBV7-2
clone size: NA
D gene: NA
J gene: TRBJ1-1
CDR3 protein: CASSPPRSYTEAFF
CDR3 DNA: TGTGCCAGCAGCCCCCCCCGGAGTTACACTGAAGCTTTCTTT

V gene: TRBV20-1
clone size: NA
D gene: NA
J gene: TRBJ2-1
CDR3 protein: CSASEGTDNEQFF
CDR3 DNA: TGCAGTGCTAGTGAGGGAACTGACAATGAGCAGTTCTTC

V gene: TRBV4-1
clone size: NA
D gene: NA
J gene: TRBJ2-1
CDR3 protein: CASSLSSLGRGFDSEQFF
CDR3 DNA: TGCGCCAGCAGCCTCAGTTCGTTGGGCAGGGGTTTTGATAGTGAGCAGTTCTTC

V gene: TRBV7-2
clone size: few
D gene: TRBD2
J gene: TRBJ2-1
CDR3 protein: CASSPAGVGYNEQFF
CDR3 DNA: TGTGCCAGCAGCCCAGCGGGAGTAGGCTACAATGAGCAGTTCTTC

V gene: TRBV7-2
clone size: NA
D gene: TRBD1
J gene: TRBJ2-7
CDR3 protein: CASSFDRVNSYEQYF
CDR3 DNA: TGTGCCAGCAGCTTCGACAGGGTAAACTCCTACGAGCAGTACTTC

V gene: TRBV6-2/TRBV6-3
clone size: few
D gene: TRBD2
J gene: TRBJ2-5
CDR3 protein: CASSPRKIAGVLETQYF
CDR3 DNA: TGTGCCAGCAGTCCCCGGAAAATAGCGGGAGTATTAGAGACCCAGTACTTC